Listed here is a single TCR beta chain. Measured with immunoSEQ multiplex PCR; TCRdb has only the in-frame clones, and not every one. The top ten clones hold 0.44% of a sample with tens of thousands of clones, more than 90% of them seen once. This entry comes from a study of T cell changes during pregnancy in multiple sclerosis. Trimming left V 6 bases short and J 5 bases short, with 7 bases between. The CDR3 has 11 amino acids. CDR1 and CDR2 from the germline V gene are WSHSY and SAAADI. The TCR originated in a female donor in good health, enrolled as a control in a pregnancy study. The chain uses TRBV10-2 and TRBJ1-1; D remains ambiguous. The sample in question was CD4+ T cells from peripheral blood mononuclear cells, obtained in the second trimester of pregnancy. In DNA form, the CDR3 reads TGCGCCAGCAGAAGCGGGACTGAAGCTTTCTTT. Translated, it gives CASRSGTEAFF.